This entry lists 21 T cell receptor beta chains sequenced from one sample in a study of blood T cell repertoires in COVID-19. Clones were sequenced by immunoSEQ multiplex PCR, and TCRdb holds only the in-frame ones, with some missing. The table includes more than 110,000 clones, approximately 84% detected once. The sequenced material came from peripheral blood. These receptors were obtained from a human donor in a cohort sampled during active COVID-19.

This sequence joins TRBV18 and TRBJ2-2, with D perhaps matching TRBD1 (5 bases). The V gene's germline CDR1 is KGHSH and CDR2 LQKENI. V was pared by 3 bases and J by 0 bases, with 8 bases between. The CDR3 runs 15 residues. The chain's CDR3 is CASSPATANTGELFF. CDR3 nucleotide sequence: TGTGCCAGCTCACCCGCGACAGCGAACACCGGGGAGCTGTTTTTT.

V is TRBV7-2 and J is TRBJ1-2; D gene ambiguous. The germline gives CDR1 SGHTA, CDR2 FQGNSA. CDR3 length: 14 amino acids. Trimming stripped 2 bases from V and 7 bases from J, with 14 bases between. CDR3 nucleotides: TGTGCCAGCAGCTTAACCGGGCAGGAGGGTGGCTACACCTTC. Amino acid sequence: CASSLTGQEGGYTF.

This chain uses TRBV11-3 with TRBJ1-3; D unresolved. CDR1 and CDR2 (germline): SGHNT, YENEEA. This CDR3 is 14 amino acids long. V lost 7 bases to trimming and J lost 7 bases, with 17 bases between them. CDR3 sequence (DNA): TGTGCCAGCACTCTCCTAGGAAGTGGGAACACCATATATTTT. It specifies CASTLLGSGNTIYF. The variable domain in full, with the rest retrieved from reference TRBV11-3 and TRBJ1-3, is EAGVVQSPRYKIIEKKQPVAFWCNPISGHNTLYWYLQNLGQGPELLIRYENEEAVDDSQLPKDRFSAERLKGVDSTLKIQPAELGDSAVYLCASTLLGSGNTIYFGEGSWLTVV.

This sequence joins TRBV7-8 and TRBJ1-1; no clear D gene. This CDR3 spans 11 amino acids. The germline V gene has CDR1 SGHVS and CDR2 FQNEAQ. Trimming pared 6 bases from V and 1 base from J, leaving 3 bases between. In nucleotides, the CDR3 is TGTGCCAGCAGTCGGAACACTGAAGCTTTCTTT. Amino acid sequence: CASSRNTEAFF. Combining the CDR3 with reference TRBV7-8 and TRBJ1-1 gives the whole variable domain GAGVSQSPRYKVAKRGQDVALRCDPISGHVSLFWYQQALGQGPEFLTYFQNEAQLDKSGLPSDRFFAERPEGSVSTLKIQRTQQEDSAVYLCASSRNTEAFFGQGTRLTVV.

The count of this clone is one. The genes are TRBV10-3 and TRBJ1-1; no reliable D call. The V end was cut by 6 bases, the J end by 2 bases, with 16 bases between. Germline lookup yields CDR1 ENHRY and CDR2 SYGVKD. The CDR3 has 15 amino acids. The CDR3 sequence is CAIRMSAATNTEAFF. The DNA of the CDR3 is TGTGCCATCAGAATGTCGGCGGCAACTAACACTGAAGCTTTCTTT.

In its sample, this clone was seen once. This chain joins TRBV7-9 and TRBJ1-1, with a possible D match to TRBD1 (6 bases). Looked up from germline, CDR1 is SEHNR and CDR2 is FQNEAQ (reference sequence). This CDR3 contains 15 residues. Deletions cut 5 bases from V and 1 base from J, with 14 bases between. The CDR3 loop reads CASSPGTSPNTEAFF. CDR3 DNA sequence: TGTGCCAGCAGCCCCGGGACAAGCCCGAACACTGAAGCTTTCTTT.

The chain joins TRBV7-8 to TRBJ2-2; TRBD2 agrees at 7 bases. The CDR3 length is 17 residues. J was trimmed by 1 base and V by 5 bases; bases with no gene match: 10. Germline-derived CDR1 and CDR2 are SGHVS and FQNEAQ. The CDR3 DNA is TGTGCCAGCAGCCCCCAGTGGGCGGGAGAGAACACCGGGGAGCTGTTTTTT. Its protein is CASSPQWAGENTGELFF.

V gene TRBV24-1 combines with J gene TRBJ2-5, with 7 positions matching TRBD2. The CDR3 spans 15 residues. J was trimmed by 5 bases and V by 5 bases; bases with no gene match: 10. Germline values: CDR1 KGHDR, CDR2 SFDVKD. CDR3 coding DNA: TGTGCCACCAGTGGGGCTAGCGGCCCGGGGGAGACCCAGTACTTC. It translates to CATSGASGPGETQYF.

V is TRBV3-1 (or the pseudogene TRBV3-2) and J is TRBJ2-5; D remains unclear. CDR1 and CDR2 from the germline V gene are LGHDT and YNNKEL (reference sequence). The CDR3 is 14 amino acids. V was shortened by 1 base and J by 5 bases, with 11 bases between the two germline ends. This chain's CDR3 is CASSQVPARETQYF. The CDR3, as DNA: TGTGCCAGCAGCCAAGTCCCAGCGAGGGAGACCCAGTACTTC.

CDR3 DNA sequence: TGTGCCAGCAGCCAAAGGGACAGGTCTGGAAACACCATATATTTT. Its translation is CASSQRDRSGNTIYF. This chain joins TRBV3-1 (or the pseudogene TRBV3-2) and TRBJ1-3; TRBD1 agrees at 8 bases. Germline V gene lookup returns CDR1 LGHDT and CDR2 YNNKEL (reference sequence). The CDR3 has 15 residues. The junction had 1 base not matched to a gene; V was cut back by 2 bases and J by 1 base.

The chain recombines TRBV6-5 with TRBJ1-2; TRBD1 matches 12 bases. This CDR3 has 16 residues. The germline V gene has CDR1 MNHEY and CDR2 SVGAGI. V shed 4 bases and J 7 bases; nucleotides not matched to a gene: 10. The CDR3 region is CASSFGDRGRVGGYTF. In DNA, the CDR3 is TGTGCCAGCAGTTTCGGGGACAGGGGGCGTGTTGGTGGCTACACCTTC.

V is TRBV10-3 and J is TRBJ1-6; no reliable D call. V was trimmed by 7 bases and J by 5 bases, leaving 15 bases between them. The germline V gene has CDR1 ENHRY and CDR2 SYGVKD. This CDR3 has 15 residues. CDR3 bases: TGTGCCATCAACAACAGTACGGCAGATAATTCACCCCTCCACTTT. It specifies CAINNSTADNSPLHF.

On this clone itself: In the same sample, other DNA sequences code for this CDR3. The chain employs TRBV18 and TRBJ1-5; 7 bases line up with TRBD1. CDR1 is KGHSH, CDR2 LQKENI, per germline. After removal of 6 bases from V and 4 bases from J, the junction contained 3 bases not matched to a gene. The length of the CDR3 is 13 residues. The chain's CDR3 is CASSPTGNQPQHF. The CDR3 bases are TGTGCCAGCTCCCCGACAGGGAATCAGCCCCAGCATTTT.

The CDR3 loop is CSVEYGQGNEQFF. The DNA of the CDR3 is TGCAGCGTTGAGTACGGACAGGGCAATGAGCAGTTCTTC. V usage is TRBV29-1 and J usage is TRBJ2-1; 8 nucleotides align to TRBD1. The CDR3 covers 13 residues. Germline assignment: CDR1 SQVTM and CDR2 ANQGSEA. Germline trimming cut 3 bases from V and 6 bases from J; bases unmatched to any gene: 4.

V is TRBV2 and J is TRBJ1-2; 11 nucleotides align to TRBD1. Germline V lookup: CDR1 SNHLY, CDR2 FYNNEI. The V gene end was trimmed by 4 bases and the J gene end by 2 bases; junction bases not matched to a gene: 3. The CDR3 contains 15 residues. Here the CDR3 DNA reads TGTGCCAGCAGTGCCCGGACAGGGGGCAACTATGGCTACACCTTC. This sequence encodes CASSARTGGNYGYTF.

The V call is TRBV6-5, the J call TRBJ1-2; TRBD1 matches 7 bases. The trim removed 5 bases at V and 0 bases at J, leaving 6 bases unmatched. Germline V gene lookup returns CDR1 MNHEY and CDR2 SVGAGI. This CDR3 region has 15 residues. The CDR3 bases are TGTGCCAGCAGTCGGGACAGAACAGCTAACTATGGCTACACCTTC. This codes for CASSRDRTANYGYTF.

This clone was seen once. CDR3 region: CASSQDSAGVDNEQFF. The CDR3 DNA reads TGTGCCAGCAGCCAAGATAGCGCGGGAGTGGACAATGAGCAGTTCTTC. This chain links TRBV4-2 with TRBJ2-1; 7 bases map to TRBD2. The germline gives CDR1 LGHNA, CDR2 YNFKEQ. V was clipped by 0 bases and J by 5 bases; unmatched bases: 7. The CDR3 extends over 16 amino acids.

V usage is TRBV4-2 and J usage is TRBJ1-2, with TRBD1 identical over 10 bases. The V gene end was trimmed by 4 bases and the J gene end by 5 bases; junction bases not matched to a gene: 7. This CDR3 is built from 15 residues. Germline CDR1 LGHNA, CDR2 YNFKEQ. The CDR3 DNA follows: TGTGCCAGCAGCCCCACGACAGGGGGCGGGTATGGCTACACCTTC. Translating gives CASSPTTGGGYGYTF.

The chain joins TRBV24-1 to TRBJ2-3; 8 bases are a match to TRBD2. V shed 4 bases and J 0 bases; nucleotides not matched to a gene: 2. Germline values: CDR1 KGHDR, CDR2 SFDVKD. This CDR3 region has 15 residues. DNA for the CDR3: TGTGCCACCAGTGAAGCTAGCGGGAGCACAGATACGCAGTATTTT. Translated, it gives CATSEASGSTDTQYF.

The DNA for the CDR3 is TGTGCTAGTGGTCCTAGCGGGGCTACCTACGAGCAGTACTTC. Protein product: CASGPSGATYEQYF. The chain carries TRBV12-5 and TRBJ2-7; TRBD2 matches 9 bases. The CDR3 contains 14 residues. Germline values: CDR1 LGHNT, CDR2 FRNRAP. The junction had 4 bases not matched to a gene; V was cut back by 5 bases and J by 2 bases.

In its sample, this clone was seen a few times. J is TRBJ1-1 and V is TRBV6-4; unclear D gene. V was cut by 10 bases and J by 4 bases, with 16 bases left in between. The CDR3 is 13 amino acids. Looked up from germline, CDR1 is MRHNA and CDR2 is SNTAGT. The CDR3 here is CANLPWEGTEAFF. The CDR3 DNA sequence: TGTGCCAACCTTCCTTGGGAGGGCACTGAAGCTTTCTTT.